The following is a TCR beta chain sequence with its context. The J segment lost 4 bases and the V segment lost 5 bases, leaving 6 bases of the junction unmatched. CDR3 size: 14 residues. Germline assignment: CDR1 MNHEY and CDR2 SVGAGI. This entry comes from a study of blood T cell repertoires in COVID-19. Study details: COVID-19 samples from acute and convalescent phases originated in the United States, Italy and Spain. Sources were T cells, B-cell-depleted T cells, or PBMCs; the material itself was cDNA or gDNA.

Original methodology: Reference gene primers were amplified, and this amplification served to estimate nucleated cell counts. Measured with immunoSEQ multiplex PCR; TCRdb has only the in-frame clones, and not every one. That table furnishes V, J and clone size, whereas the DNA furnished D and trimming. In the table there are roughly 190,000 clones, 88% of which are singletons. The chain recombines TRBV6-5 with TRBJ1-2; 8 positions agree with TRBD1. The clonotype originates from a man in his forties with active or convalescent COVID-19. What was sequenced was peripheral blood. The CDR3 loop reads CASSPRTGSYGYTF. The CDR3, as DNA: TGTGCCAGCAGTCCACGGACAGGGTCCTATGGCTACACCTTC.